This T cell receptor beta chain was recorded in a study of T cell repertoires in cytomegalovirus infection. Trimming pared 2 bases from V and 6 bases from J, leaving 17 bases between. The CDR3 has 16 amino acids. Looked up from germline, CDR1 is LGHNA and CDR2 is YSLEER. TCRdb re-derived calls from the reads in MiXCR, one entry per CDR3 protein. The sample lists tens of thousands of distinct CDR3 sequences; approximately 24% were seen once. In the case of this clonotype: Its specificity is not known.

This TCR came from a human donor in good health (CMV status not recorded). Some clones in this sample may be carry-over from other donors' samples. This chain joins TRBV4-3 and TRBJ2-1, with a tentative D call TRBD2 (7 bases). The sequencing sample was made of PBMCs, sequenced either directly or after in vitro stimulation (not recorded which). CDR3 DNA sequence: TGCGCCAGCAGCCAACATCTAGGGGGGAGGGGCAATGAGCAGTTCTTC. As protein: CASSQHLGGRGNEQFF.